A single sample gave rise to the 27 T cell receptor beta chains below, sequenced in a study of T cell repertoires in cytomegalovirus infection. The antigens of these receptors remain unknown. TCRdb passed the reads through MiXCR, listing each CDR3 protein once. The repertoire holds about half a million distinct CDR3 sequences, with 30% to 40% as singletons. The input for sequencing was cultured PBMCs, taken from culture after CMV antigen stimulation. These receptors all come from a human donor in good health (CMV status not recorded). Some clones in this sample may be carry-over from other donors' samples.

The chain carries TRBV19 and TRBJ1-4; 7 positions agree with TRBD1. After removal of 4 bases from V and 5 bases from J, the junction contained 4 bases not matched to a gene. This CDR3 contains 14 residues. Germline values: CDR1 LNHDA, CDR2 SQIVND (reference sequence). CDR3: CASSTGQENEKLFF. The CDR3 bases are TGTGCCAGTAGTACAGGACAGGAGAATGAAAAACTGTTTTTT.

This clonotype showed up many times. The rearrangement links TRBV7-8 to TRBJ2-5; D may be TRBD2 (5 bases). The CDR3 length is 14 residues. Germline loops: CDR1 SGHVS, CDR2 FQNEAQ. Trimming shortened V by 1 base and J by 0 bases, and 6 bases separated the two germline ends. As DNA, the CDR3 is TGTGCCAGCAGCTTAGGAGGGTACCAAGAGACCCAGTACTTC. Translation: CASSLGGYQETQYF. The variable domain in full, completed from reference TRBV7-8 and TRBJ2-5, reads GAGVSQSPRYKVAKRGQDVALRCDPISGHVSLFWYQQALGQGPEFLTYFQNEAQLDKSGLPSDRFFAERPEGSVSTLKIQRTQQEDSAVYLCASSLGGYQETQYFGPGTRLLVL.

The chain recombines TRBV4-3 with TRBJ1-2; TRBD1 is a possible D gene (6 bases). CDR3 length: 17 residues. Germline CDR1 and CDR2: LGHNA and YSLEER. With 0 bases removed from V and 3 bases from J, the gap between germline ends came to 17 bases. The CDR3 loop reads CASSQDIGTRVDYGYTF. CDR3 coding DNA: TGCGCCAGCAGCCAAGATATAGGGACAAGGGTGGACTATGGCTACACCTTC.

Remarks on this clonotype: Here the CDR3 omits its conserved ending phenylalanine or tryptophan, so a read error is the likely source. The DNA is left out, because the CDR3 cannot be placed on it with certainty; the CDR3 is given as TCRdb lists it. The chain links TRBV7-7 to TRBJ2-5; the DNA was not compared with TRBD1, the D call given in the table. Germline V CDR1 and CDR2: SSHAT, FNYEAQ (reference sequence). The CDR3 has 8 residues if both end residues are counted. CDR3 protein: CATGTGTL.

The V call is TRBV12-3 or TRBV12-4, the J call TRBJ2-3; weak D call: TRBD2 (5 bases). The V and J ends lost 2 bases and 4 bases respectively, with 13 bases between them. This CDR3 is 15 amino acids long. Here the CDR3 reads CASSLSLLASDTQYF. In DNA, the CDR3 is TGTGCCAGCAGTTTAAGCTTGCTAGCCTCAGATACGCAGTATTTT.

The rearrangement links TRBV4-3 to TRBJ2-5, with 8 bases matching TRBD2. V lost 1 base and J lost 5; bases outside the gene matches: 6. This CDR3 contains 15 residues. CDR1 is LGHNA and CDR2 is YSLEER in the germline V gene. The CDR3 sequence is CASSQAGGPRETQYF. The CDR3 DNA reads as TGCGCCAGCAGCCAAGCGGGAGGGCCGCGGGAGACCCAGTACTTC.

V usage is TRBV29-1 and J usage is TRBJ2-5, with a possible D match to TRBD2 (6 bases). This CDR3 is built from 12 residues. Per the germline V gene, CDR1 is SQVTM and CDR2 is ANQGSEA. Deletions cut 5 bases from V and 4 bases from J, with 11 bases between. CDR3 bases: TGCAGCGTTAAGGCGGGGACAGAGACCCAGTACTTC. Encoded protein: CSVKAGTETQYF.

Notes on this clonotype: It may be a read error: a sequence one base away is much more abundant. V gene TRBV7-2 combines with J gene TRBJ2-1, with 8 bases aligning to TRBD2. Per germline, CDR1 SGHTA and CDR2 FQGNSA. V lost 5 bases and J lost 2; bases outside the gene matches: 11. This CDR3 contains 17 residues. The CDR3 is CTSSPRGGALAYNEQFF. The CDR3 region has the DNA TGTACCAGCAGCCCACGGGGGGGGGCGTTGGCCTACAATGAGCAGTTCTTC.

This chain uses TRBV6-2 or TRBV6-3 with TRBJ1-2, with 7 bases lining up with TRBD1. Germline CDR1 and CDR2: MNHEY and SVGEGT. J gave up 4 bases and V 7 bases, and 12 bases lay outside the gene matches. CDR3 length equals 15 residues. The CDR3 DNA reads TGTGCCAGCATCCGGGACAGTAACAATCGCTATGGCTACACCTTC. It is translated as CASIRDSNNRYGYTF.

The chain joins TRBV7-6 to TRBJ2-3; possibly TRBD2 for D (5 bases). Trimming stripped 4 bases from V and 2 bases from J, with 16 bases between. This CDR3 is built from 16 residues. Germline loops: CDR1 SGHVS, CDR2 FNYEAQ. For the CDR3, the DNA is TGTGCCAGCAGCTACGGACCCTCGGAGGACACAGATACGCAGTATTTT. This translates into CASSYGPSEDTDTQYF.

CDR3: CASSQKQGERRGFNEKLFF. CDR3 in DNA: TGCGCCAGCAGCCAGAAGCAAGGAGAGCGGAGGGGGTTTAATGAAAAACTGTTTTTT. The V call is TRBV4-1, the J call TRBJ1-4, with D perhaps matching TRBD1 (6 bases). V was shortened by 3 bases and J by 4 bases, with 24 bases between the two germline ends. CDR1 is MGHRA, CDR2 YSYEKL, per germline. The CDR3 runs 19 residues.

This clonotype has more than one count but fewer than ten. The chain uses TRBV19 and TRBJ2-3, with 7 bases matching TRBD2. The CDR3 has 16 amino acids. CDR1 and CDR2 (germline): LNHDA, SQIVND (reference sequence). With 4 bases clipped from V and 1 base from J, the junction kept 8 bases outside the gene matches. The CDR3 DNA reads TGTGCCAGTAGTACTACGGGGGGATTAGGCACAGATACGCAGTATTTT. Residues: CASSTTGGLGTDTQYF.

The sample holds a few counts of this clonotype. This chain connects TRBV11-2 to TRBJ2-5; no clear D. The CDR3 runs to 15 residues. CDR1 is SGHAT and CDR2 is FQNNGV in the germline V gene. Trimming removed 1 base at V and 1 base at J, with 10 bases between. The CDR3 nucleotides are TGTGCCAGCAGCTTAGGGTCCCGGCCCCAAGAGACCCAGTACTTC. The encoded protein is CASSLGSRPQETQYF. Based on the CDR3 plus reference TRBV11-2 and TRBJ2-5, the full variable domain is EAGVAQSPRYKIIEKRQSVAFWCNPISGHATLYWYQQILGQGPKLLIQFQNNGVVDDSQLPKDRFSAERLKGVDSTLKIQPAKLEDSAVYLCASSLGSRPQETQYFGPGTRLLVL.

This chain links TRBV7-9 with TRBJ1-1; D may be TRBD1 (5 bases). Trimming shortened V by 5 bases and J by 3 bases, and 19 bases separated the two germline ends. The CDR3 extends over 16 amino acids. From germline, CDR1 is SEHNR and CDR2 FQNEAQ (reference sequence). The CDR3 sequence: CASSQIPQGRHTEAFF. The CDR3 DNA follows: TGTGCCAGCAGCCAAATTCCGCAGGGTAGGCACACTGAAGCTTTCTTT.

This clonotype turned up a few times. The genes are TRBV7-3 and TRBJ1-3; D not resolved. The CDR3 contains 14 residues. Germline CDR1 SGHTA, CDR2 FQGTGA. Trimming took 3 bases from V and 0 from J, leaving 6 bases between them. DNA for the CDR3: TGTGCCAGCAGCTTTAAATGCTCTGGAAACACCATATATTTT. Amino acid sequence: CASSFKCSGNTIYF.

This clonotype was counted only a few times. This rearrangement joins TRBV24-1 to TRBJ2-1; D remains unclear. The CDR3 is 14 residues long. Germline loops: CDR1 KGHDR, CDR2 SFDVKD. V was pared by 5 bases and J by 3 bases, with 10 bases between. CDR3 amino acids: CATSAPVNYNEQFF. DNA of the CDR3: TGTGCCACCAGTGCCCCCGTGAACTACAATGAGCAGTTCTTC.

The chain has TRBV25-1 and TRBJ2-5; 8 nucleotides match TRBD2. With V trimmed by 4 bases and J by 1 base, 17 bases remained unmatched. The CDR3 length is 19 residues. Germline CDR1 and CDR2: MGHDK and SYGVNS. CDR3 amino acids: CASSGPIPITSGAQETQYF. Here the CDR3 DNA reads TGTGCCAGCAGTGGCCCCATCCCAATAACTAGCGGCGCCCAAGAGACCCAGTACTTC.

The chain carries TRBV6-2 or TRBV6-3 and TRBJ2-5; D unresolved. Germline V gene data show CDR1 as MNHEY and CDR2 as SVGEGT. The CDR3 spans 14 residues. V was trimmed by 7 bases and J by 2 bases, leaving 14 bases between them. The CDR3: CASISHGGQETQYF. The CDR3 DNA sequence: TGTGCCAGCATCTCCCACGGCGGACAAGAGACCCAGTACTTC.

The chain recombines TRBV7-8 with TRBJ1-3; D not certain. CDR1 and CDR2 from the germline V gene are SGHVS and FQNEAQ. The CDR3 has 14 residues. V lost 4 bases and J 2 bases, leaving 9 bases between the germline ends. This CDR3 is CASSSTWTGNTIYF. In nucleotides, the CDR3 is TGTGCCAGCAGCTCTACGTGGACTGGAAACACCATATATTTT.

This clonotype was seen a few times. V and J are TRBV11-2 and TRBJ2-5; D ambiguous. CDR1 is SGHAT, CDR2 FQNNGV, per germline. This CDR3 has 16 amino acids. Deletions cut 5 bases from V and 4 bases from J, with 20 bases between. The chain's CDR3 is CASSISYHGSLETQYF. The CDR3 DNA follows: TGTGCCAGCAGCATAAGTTACCACGGGTCCCTAGAGACCCAGTACTTC.

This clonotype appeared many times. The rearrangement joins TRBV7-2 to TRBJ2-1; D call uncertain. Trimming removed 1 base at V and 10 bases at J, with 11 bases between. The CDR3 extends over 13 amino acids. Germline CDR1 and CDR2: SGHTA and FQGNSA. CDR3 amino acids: CASSLGSDREQFF. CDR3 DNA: TGTGCCAGCAGCTTAGGTTCCGATCGGGAGCAGTTCTTC.

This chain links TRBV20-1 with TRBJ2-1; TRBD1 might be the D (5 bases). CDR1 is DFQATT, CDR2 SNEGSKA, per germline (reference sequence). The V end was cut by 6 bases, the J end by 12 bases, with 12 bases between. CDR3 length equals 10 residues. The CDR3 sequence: CSATRDRQFF. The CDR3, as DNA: TGCAGTGCCACTCGTGACAGGCAGTTCTTC.

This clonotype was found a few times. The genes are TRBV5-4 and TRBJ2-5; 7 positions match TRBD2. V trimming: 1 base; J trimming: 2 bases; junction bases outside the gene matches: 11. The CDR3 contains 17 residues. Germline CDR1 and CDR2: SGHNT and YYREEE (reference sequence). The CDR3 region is CASSLSFQGLPQETQYF. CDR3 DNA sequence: TGTGCCAGCAGCTTGTCGTTCCAGGGACTACCTCAAGAGACCCAGTACTTC.

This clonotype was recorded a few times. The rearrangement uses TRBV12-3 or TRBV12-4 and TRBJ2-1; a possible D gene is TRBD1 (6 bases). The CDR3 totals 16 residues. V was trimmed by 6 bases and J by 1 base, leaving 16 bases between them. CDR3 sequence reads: CASSPGTRASYNEQFF. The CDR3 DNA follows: TGTGCCAGCAGCCCCGGGACACGCGCATCCTACAATGAGCAGTTCTTC.

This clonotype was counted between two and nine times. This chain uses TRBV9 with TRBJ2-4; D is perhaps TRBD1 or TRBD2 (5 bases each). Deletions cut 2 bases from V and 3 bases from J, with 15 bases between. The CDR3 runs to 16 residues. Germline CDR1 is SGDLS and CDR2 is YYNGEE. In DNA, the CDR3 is TGTGCCAGCAGCGTCGGTACCGGGGCCCGCAAAAACATTCAGTACTTC. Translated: CASSVGTGARKNIQYF.

The CDR3 nucleotides read TGTGCCAGCAGCTCCGGGACTGCCAGGCCGGAGCTGTTTTTT. The encoded protein is CASSSGTARPELFF. This chain connects TRBV6-1 to TRBJ2-2; tentatively, D is TRBD2 (6 bases). The CDR3 spans 14 residues. Germline assignment: CDR1 MNHNS and CDR2 SASEGT. Trimming left V 6 bases short and J 10 bases short, with 18 bases between.

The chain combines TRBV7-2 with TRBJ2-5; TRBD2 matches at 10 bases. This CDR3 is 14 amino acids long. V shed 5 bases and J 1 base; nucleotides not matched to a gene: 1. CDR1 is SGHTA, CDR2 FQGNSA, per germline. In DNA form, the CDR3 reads TGTGCCAGCAGCGCTAGCGGGAGCCAAGAGACCCAGTACTTC. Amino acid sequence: CASSASGSQETQYF.